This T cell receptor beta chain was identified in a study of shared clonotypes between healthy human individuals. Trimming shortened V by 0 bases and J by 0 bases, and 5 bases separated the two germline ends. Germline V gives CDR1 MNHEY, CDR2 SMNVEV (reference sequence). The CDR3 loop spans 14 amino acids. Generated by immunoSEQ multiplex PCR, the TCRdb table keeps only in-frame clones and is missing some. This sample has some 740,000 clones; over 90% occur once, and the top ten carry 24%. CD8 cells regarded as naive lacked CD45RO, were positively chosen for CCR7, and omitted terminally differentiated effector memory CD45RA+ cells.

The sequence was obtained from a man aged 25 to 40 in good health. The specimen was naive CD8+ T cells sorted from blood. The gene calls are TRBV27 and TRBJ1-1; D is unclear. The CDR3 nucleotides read TGTGCCAGCAGTTTATCTCGGCTGAACACTGAAGCTTTCTTT. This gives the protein CASSLSRLNTEAFF.